This passage covers 21 T cell receptor beta chains from one sample sequenced in a study of read filtering for tumor transcriptome and immune sequencing. The library was built from about 370 ng RNA with molecular barcoded adaptors for alpha/delta and beta/gamma chains. Via MiXCR, TCRdb re-called the reads, giving one row per CDR3 protein. There are some 41,000 distinct CDR3 sequences in the sample; 10% to 15% occur only once, and approximately 37% lies in the top ten. What was sequenced was a population of CD138-negative cells sorted from bone marrow. Receptors originate from a donor at least 40 years old with multiple myeloma.

At least ten counts were recorded for this clonotype. V gene TRBV7-2 combines with J gene TRBJ2-1, with D tentatively TRBD2 (7 bases). This CDR3 is built from 13 residues. Germline CDR1 SGHTA, CDR2 FQGNSA. Trimming stripped 4 bases from V and 8 bases from J, with 12 bases between. CDR3 bases: TGTGCCAGCAGCTCAAGGGGGGGATATGAGCAGTTCTTC. Translated: CASSSRGGYEQFF. Full variable domain (rest looked up from reference TRBV7-2 and TRBJ2-1): GAGVSQSPSNKVTEKGKDVELRCDPISGHTALYWYRQSLGQGLEFLIYFQGNSAPDKSGLPSDRFSAERTGGSVSTLTIQRTQQEDSAVYLCASSSRGGYEQFFGPGTRLTVL.

As concerns this clonotype: Likely a read error: the CDR3 ends without its conserved phenylalanine or tryptophan. J is TRBJ1-1 and V is TRBV6-2 or TRBV6-3; D is perhaps TRBD1 (6 bases). Germline CDR1 and CDR2: MNHEY and SVGEGT. The CDR3 length is 13 residues. The V end lost 9 bases, the J end lost 2 bases, and 13 bases lay between the germline ends. CDR3 residues: CASCRGGNTEAFL. The CDR3 DNA follows: TGTGCCAGTTGCAGGGGAGGCAACACTGAAGCTTTCCTT.

This clonotype showed up just once. A much larger clone differs by one base, so this may be a read error. This sequence joins TRBV12-3 or TRBV12-4 and TRBJ2-5; 7 positions match TRBD2. V gave up 11 bases and J gave up 5 bases; unmatched junction bases: 14. The CDR3 runs 14 residues. The CDR3 region is CARTPGEGWETQYF. The CDR3 bases are TGTGCCCGCACCCCGGGGGAGGGTTGGGAGACCCAGTACTTC.

In its sample, this clonotype was seen many times. The rearrangement links TRBV15 to TRBJ2-7; 8 bases match TRBD2. CDR3 length: 15 residues. The ends lost 1 base at V and 5 bases at J; junction bases unmatched: 7. Germline CDR1 is LNHNV and CDR2 is YYDKDF (reference sequence). The CDR3 bases are TGTGCCACCAGCAGAGCCGGGACTAGTTGGAACGAGCAGTACTTC. As protein: CATSRAGTSWNEQYF.

There are many counts of this clonotype. This rearrangement joins TRBV29-1 to TRBJ2-1; 8 nucleotides agree with TRBD2. This CDR3 spans 14 amino acids. The ends lost 2 bases at V and 5 bases at J; junction bases unmatched: 5. Germline CDR1 SQVTM, CDR2 ANQGSEA. This CDR3 reads CSVESGGSDNEQFF. The CDR3 nucleotides read TGCAGCGTTGAAAGCGGGGGCTCGGACAATGAGCAGTTCTTC.

This clonotype was observed a handful of times. This chain connects TRBV2 to TRBJ2-3; 10 bases are shared with TRBD1. CDR1 is SNHLY and CDR2 is FYNNEI in the germline V gene. V shed 6 bases, J shed 4 bases, and the junction held 4 bases outside the gene matches. CDR3 length: 14 residues. CDR3 region: CASRRTGGPDTQYF. In nucleotides, the CDR3 is TGTGCCAGCAGACGGACAGGGGGGCCAGATACGCAGTATTTT.

This clonotype was detected many times. The genes are TRBV20-1 and TRBJ1-5; D is ambiguous. V lost 2 bases and J 1 base, leaving 9 bases between the germline ends. The germline gives CDR1 DFQATT, CDR2 SNEGSKA (reference sequence). The CDR3 is made up of 14 amino acids. CDR3 sequence reads: CSARKGASNQPQHF. The CDR3 bases are TGCAGTGCTAGAAAGGGAGCGAGCAATCAGCCCCAGCATTTT.

Notes on this clonotype: A far larger clone is off by one base, so a read error is likely. The V call is TRBV12-3 or TRBV12-4, the J call TRBJ2-1; TRBD2 agrees at 8 bases. The CDR3 has 14 residues. The CDR3 sequence is CASRGTSRGNEQVF. The CDR3 bases are TGTGCCAGCAGGGGGACTAGTAGGGGCAATGAGCAGGTCTTC.

This clonotype appeared many times. This rearrangement joins TRBV6-5 to TRBJ1-5; D is uncertain. CDR3 length: 10 residues. CDR1 is MNHEY, CDR2 SVGAGI, per germline. V was trimmed by 10 bases and J by 8 bases, leaving 9 bases between them. This CDR3 is CATPEEPQHF. The CDR3 nucleotides read TGTGCCACCCCCGAAGAGCCCCAGCATTTT.

In this sample, this clonotype turned up many times. The chain recombines TRBV29-1 with TRBJ1-5; a weak D match, TRBD1 (5 bases). V was shortened by 5 bases and J by 5 bases, with 13 bases between the two germline ends. Germline V gives CDR1 SQVTM, CDR2 ANQGSEA. This CDR3 spans 13 amino acids. The DNA of the CDR3 is TGCAGCGTTCGTACTGGGGGGGATCAGCCCCAGCATTTT. Amino acids: CSVRTGGDQPQHF.

This clonotype appeared many times. This rearrangement joins TRBV5-6 to TRBJ1-1; D is uncertain. This CDR3 contains 13 residues. CDR1 and CDR2 from the germline V gene are SGHDT and YYEEEE. V gave up 6 bases and J gave up 3 bases, with 12 bases separating them. CDR3 nucleotide sequence: TGTGCCAGCATTTTTTGGGGTCACACTGAAGCTTTCTTT. The encoded protein is CASIFWGHTEAFF.

Details on this clonotype: A single base separates this from a much larger clone, so it may be a read error. This sequence joins TRBV28 and TRBJ2-1; tentative D call: TRBD2 (6 bases). This CDR3 contains 11 residues. Germline-derived CDR1 and CDR2 are MDHEN and SYDVKM. The CDR3 DNA follows: TGTGCCAGCAGTTTTCGCGGGGAGCAGCTCTTC. Translation gives CASSFRGEQLF. Full variable domain (outside the CDR3, taken from reference TRBV28 and TRBJ2-1): DVKVTQSSRYLVKRTGEKVFLECVQDMDHENMFWYRQDPGLGLRLIYFSYDVKMKEKGDIPEGYSVSREKKERFSLILESASTNQTSMYLCASSFRGEQLFGPGTRLTVL.

This clonotype appeared many times. J is TRBJ1-1 and V is TRBV15; D not certain. CDR3 length: 14 residues. Germline V gene sequence: CDR1 LNHNV, CDR2 YYDKDF (reference sequence). The V end was cut by 1 base, the J end by 6 bases, with 12 bases between. CDR3 coding DNA: TGTGCCACCAGCAGAGGGATTGTGAGGCCTGAAGCTTTCTTT. It yields the protein CATSRGIVRPEAFF.

This clonotype appeared many times. The chain combines TRBV3-1 with TRBJ2-1, with D perhaps matching TRBD2 (5 bases). Germline V gene sequence: CDR1 LGHDT, CDR2 YNNKEL (reference sequence). The length of the CDR3 is 16 residues. Between the trimmed V and J ends, which lost 4 bases and 0 bases, there was a span of 13 bases. Here the CDR3 reads CASSLLLGSSYNEQFF. CDR3 sequence (DNA): TGTGCCAGCAGCCTCCTCCTGGGGAGCTCCTACAATGAGCAGTTCTTC.

At least ten counts were recorded for this clonotype. The rearrangement joins TRBV11-1 to TRBJ1-4, with unresolved D. CDR3 length: 13 amino acids. From germline, CDR1 is SGHAT and CDR2 FQDESV (reference sequence). Trimming shortened V by 2 bases and J by 8 bases, and 9 bases separated the two germline ends. CDR3 sequence (DNA): TGTGCCAGCAGCTTAAGCGACGGCGAAAAACTGTTTTTT. It codes for CASSLSDGEKLFF.

As regards this clonotype: This may be a read error, as it is one base from a much larger clone. The chain is built from TRBV12-5 and TRBJ2-7; a possible D gene is TRBD2 (5 bases). The CDR3 has 15 residues. CDR1 is LGHNT and CDR2 is FRNRAP in the germline V gene. CDR3 in DNA: TGTGCTAGTGGTTCCTCCCGAGGGCCGACCTACGAGCGGTACTTC. This sequence encodes CASGSSRGPTYERYF.

This clonotype was detected many times. This rearrangement joins TRBV29-1 to TRBJ1-4; 10 positions agree with TRBD1. The CDR3 loop spans 13 amino acids. Germline CDR1 reads SQVTM; CDR2 reads ANQGSEA. The J segment lost 6 bases and the V segment lost 8 bases, leaving 6 bases of the junction unmatched. CDR3 region: CSTRQGADEKLFF. The CDR3 coding sequence is TGCAGCACCAGACAGGGGGCGGATGAAAAACTGTTTTTT.

This clonotype has a count of ten or more. The J gene is TRBJ2-5, the V gene TRBV20-1; D might be TRBD2 (6 bases). V was cut by 3 bases and J by 0 bases, with 20 bases left in between. The CDR3 is 17 residues long. Per the germline V gene, CDR1 is DFQATT and CDR2 is SNEGSKA (reference sequence). The CDR3 reads CSASGPGDFLYQETQYF. CDR3 in DNA: TGCAGTGCTAGCGGTCCGGGGGACTTCTTGTACCAAGAGACCCAGTACTTC.

This clonotype was seen ten or more times. This chain links TRBV29-1 with TRBJ1-3; the D gene is possibly TRBD1 (5 bases). The CDR3 consists of 15 residues. CDR1 and CDR2 (germline): SQVTM, ANQGSEA. Between the trimmed V and J ends, which lost 7 bases and 0 bases, there was a span of 16 bases. In DNA, the CDR3 is TGCAGCGAGAGGGGCAGCCCGATCTCTGGAAACACCATATATTTT. It translates to CSERGSPISGNTIYF.

This clonotype has ten or more counts. CDR3 DNA sequence: TGTGCCAGTAGTCGGGAGGGATCGAACACCGGGGAGCTGTTTTTT. It encodes CASSREGSNTGELFF. The J gene is TRBJ2-2, the V gene TRBV19, with 8 bases identical to TRBD2. Losses at the gene ends were 5 bases for V and 0 bases for J; bases not matched to a gene: 2. CDR3 size: 15 residues. Germline loops: CDR1 LNHDA, CDR2 SQIVND (reference sequence).

This clonotype was seen ten or more times. The chain combines TRBV3-1 with TRBJ1-1; D is unresolved. This CDR3 is 13 amino acids long. The germline V and J ends were trimmed by 3 bases and 4 bases, with 9 bases remaining between them. In germline, CDR1 is LGHDT, CDR2 YNNKEL (reference sequence). CDR3 protein: CASSQGSGTEAFF. Written as DNA, the CDR3 is TGTGCCAGCAGCCAGGGGAGTGGCACTGAAGCTTTCTTT.